The 29 T cell receptor beta chains below were found in one sample sequenced in a study of cytomegalovirus exposure and HLA in healthy donors. Amplification used 60 Vbeta primers and 13 Jbeta primers. TCRdb's table, derived via immunoSEQ multiplex PCR, lists solely in-frame clones and lacks some. The sample totals 53,000 or so clones; its top ten clones hold 6.1%. Sample: PBMCs. All receptors come from a male donor in good health and CMV-seropositive.

The genes are TRBV29-1 and TRBJ2-1; TRBD1 matches at 9 bases. Germline V CDR1 and CDR2: SQVTM, ANQGSEA. This CDR3 spans 16 amino acids. V lost 5 bases, J lost 3 bases, and 11 bases stayed unmatched. The CDR3 DNA is TGCAGCGTTTACATCACCGGGACAGGGATCTACAATGAGCAGTTCTTC. As protein: CSVYITGTGIYNEQFF.

The V and J genes are TRBV7-6 and TRBJ1-1; D is ambiguous. The V gene's germline CDR1 is SGHVS and CDR2 FNYEAQ. The ends were cut back, 4 bases at V and 5 bases at J, with 23 bases in the middle. The CDR3 runs to 17 residues. The CDR3: CASSSYPVGPTGTEAFF. The CDR3 DNA is TGTGCCAGCAGCTCGTACCCGGTTGGGCCTACGGGGACTGAAGCTTTCTTT.

This chain connects TRBV25-1 to TRBJ1-4; 10 bases map to TRBD1. The germline gives CDR1 MGHDK, CDR2 SYGVNS. This CDR3 has 15 amino acids. The V and J ends lost 10 bases and 7 bases, in that order; junction bases with no gene match: 12. The CDR3 here is CATSRDRGSGEKLFF. For the CDR3, the DNA is TGTGCCACCTCCCGGGACAGGGGATCTGGTGAAAAACTGTTTTTT.

The chain has TRBV7-9 and TRBJ1-2; D gene uncertain. The CDR3 has 13 residues. V lost 5 bases and J 4 bases, leaving 11 bases between the germline ends. CDR1 SEHNR and CDR2 FQNEAQ come from the germline V gene (reference sequence). CDR3 protein: CASSAQVLYGYTF. Written as DNA, the CDR3 is TGTGCCAGCAGCGCTCAGGTCCTCTATGGCTACACCTTC.

The chain combines TRBV28 with TRBJ2-3; D uncertain. The CDR3 sequence is 16 residues long. Germline V gene sequence: CDR1 MDHEN, CDR2 SYDVKM. V was pared by 5 bases and J by 1 base, with 16 bases between. The CDR3 reads CASSSPANQGTDTQYF. The DNA of the CDR3 is TGTGCCAGCAGTAGTCCTGCCAATCAGGGCACAGATACGCAGTATTTT.

The chain couples TRBV27 to TRBJ2-5; TRBD2 aligns across 11 bases. CDR3 length: 14 residues. The germline gives CDR1 MNHEY, CDR2 SMNVEV (reference sequence). J gave up 4 bases and V 6 bases, and 4 bases lay outside the gene matches. CDR3 bases: TGTGCCAGCAGACTAGCGGGGGCTCCAGAGACCCAGTACTTC. This translates into CASRLAGAPETQYF.

CDR3 amino acids: CASNLAGGYNSPLHF. CDR3 in DNA: TGTGCCAGCAACCTCGCAGGGGGCTATAATTCACCCCTCCACTTT. The chain recombines TRBV4-2 with TRBJ1-6, with TRBD1 matching 7 bases. The length of the CDR3 is 15 residues. CDR1 and CDR2 (germline): LGHNA, YNFKEQ. The V segment lost 7 bases and the J segment 3 bases; nucleotides outside the gene matches: 6.

V gene TRBV4-1 combines with J gene TRBJ1-1, with no clear D. Germline lookup yields CDR1 MGHRA and CDR2 YSYEKL. The CDR3 runs 15 residues. The V end was cut by 7 bases, the J end by 1 base, with 16 bases between. This CDR3 is CASTPVGRKNTEAFF. The DNA of the CDR3 is TGCGCCAGCACCCCGGTGGGCAGAAAGAACACTGAAGCTTTCTTT.

This sequence joins TRBV7-9 and TRBJ2-1; the match to TRBD2 covers 13 bases. Germline lookup yields CDR1 SEHNR and CDR2 FQNEAQ (reference sequence). Losses at the gene ends were 8 bases for V and 6 bases for J; bases not matched to a gene: 7. This CDR3 is built from 15 residues. As DNA, the CDR3 is TGTGCCAGCGGGGGACTAGCGGGGCCGACCAATGAGCAGTTCTTC. Residues: CASGGLAGPTNEQFF.

The V call is TRBV30, the J call TRBJ2-5, with 7 positions matching TRBD2. Unmatched junction bases numbered 2, after V lost 2 bases and J lost 5 bases. Germline V lookup: CDR1 GTSNPN, CDR2 SVGIG (reference sequence). CDR3 size: 12 residues. CDR3 protein: CAWSMGGETQYF. The CDR3 DNA reads as TGTGCCTGGAGTATGGGGGGGGAGACCCAGTACTTC. The whole variable domain, filled in from reference TRBV30 and TRBJ2-5, reads SQTIHQWPATLVQPVGSPLSLECTVEGTSNPNLYWYRQAAGRGLQLLFYSVGIGQISSEVPQNLSASRPQDRQFILSSKKLLLSDSGFYLCAWSMGGETQYFGPGTRLLVL.

With regard to this clone: A junction boundary mismatches the germline segment, possibly from a read error. The chain uses TRBV6-5 and TRBJ1-2; 9 bases line up with TRBD1. Germline V gives CDR1 MNHEY, CDR2 SVGAGI. This CDR3 spans 14 amino acids. The CDR3 spells CASSGAGGTGTGSF. The CDR3 DNA follows: TGTGCCAGCAGTGGGGCGGGGGGCACCGGGACAGGGAGCTTC.

This chain uses TRBV4-1 with TRBJ2-3, with 13 bases fitting TRBD2. This CDR3 contains 17 residues. CDR1 is MGHRA, CDR2 YSYEKL, per germline. V trimming: 3 bases; J trimming: 2 bases; junction bases outside the gene matches: 5. CDR3 DNA: TGCGCCAGCAGCCAGGGACTAGCGGGGATCCTCACAGATACGCAGTATTTT. Encoded protein: CASSQGLAGILTDTQYF.

This chain connects TRBV30 to TRBJ1-2; D unresolved. The germline CDR1 and CDR2 sequences are GTSNPN and SVGIG (reference sequence). V dropped 0 bases and J dropped 7 bases, with 15 bases sitting between them. The CDR3 consists of 14 residues. The CDR3 loop is CAWSVRFGSGGYTF. The CDR3 DNA reads TGTGCCTGGAGTGTACGTTTTGGGTCGGGTGGCTACACCTTC.

The chain uses TRBV30 and TRBJ2-2; 10 bases align to TRBD1. Looked up from germline, CDR1 is GTSNPN and CDR2 is SVGIG (reference sequence). V was clipped by 3 bases and J by 3 bases; unmatched bases: 4. CDR3 length: 15 residues. The CDR3 nucleotides are TGTGCCTGGAGGGGACAGGGGACGTACACCGGGGAGCTGTTTTTT. Protein product: CAWRGQGTYTGELFF. The full variable domain, with the rest looked up from reference TRBV30 and TRBJ2-2, is SQTIHQWPATLVQPVGSPLSLECTVEGTSNPNLYWYRQAAGRGLQLLFYSVGIGQISSEVPQNLSASRPQDRQFILSSKKLLLSDSGFYLCAWRGQGTYTGELFFGEGSRLTVL.

The genes are TRBV2 and TRBJ2-3; TRBD1 might be the D (5 bases). The germline V and J ends were trimmed by 2 bases and 6 bases, with 12 bases remaining between them. The CDR3 is 14 amino acids. In germline, CDR1 is SNHLY, CDR2 FYNNEI. CDR3 nucleotide sequence: TGTGCCAGCAGTGAAAATAGGTGGGGCGATACGCAGTATTTT. Translation gives CASSENRWGDTQYF.

This chain connects TRBV5-1 to TRBJ2-5; 8 positions agree with TRBD2. The junction had 6 bases not matched to a gene; V was cut back by 0 bases and J by 5 bases. From germline, CDR1 is SGHRS and CDR2 YFSETQ. The CDR3 covers 15 residues. DNA for the CDR3: TGCGCCAGCAGCTTGGCCCTAGCGGGCGGCGAGACCCAGTACTTC. Its protein is CASSLALAGGETQYF. The full variable domain, rest sourced from reference TRBV5-1 and TRBJ2-5, is KAGVTQTPRYLIKTRGQQVTLSCSPISGHRSVSWYQQTPGQGLQFLFEYFSETQRNKGNFPGRFSGRQFSNSRSEMNVSTLELGDSALYLCASSLALAGGETQYFGPGTRLLVL.

The V call is TRBV6-1, the J call TRBJ2-1, with 8 bases identical to TRBD1. Germline CDR1 MNHNS, CDR2 SASEGT. With V trimmed by 7 bases and J by 8 bases, 10 bases remained unmatched. This CDR3 contains 14 residues. The CDR3 is CASMRTGQWDEQFF. DNA of the CDR3: TGTGCCAGCATGAGGACAGGGCAGTGGGATGAGCAGTTCTTC.

The chain links TRBV4-3 to TRBJ2-7; 7 bases agree with TRBD1. The CDR3 consists of 14 residues. The V and J ends lost 1 base and 2 bases, in that order; junction bases with no gene match: 2. Germline V gives CDR1 LGHNA, CDR2 YSLEER. CDR3 coding DNA: TGCGCCAGCAGCCAAGGACAGGGTACCTACGAGCAGTACTTC. Its translation: CASSQGQGTYEQYF.

This rearrangement joins TRBV10-1 to TRBJ1-2; 9 bases line up with TRBD1. V lost 9 bases, J lost 8 bases, and 7 bases stayed unmatched. This CDR3 is 12 amino acids long. CDR1 is WNHNN, CDR2 SYGVQD, per germline (reference sequence). The CDR3, as DNA: TGCGCCAGGATACAGGGGGCTCGGGGCTACACCTTC. Amino acids: CARIQGARGYTF.

V is TRBV5-1 and J is TRBJ1-2, with a possible D match to TRBD1 (6 bases). Germline-derived CDR1 and CDR2 are SGHRS and YFSETQ. This CDR3 spans 15 amino acids. Trimming left V 2 bases short and J 0 bases short, with 11 bases between. Here the CDR3 reads CASSFAGAPNYGYTF. The CDR3 DNA reads TGCGCCAGCAGCTTTGCGGGGGCCCCTAACTATGGCTACACCTTC.

CDR3 in DNA: TGTGCCTGGAGTTTCAGGGGGAGCAATGAAAAACTGTTTTTT. This codes for CAWSFRGSNEKLFF. The chain joins TRBV30 to TRBJ1-4, with 7 bases lining up with TRBD1. The CDR3 is made up of 14 amino acids. From germline, CDR1 is GTSNPN and CDR2 SVGIG (reference sequence). V dropped 2 bases and J dropped 5; count of bases not matched to a gene: 5.

The V and J genes are TRBV6-6 and TRBJ1-1; 7 bases are a match to TRBD1. The J segment lost 1 base and the V segment lost 6 bases, leaving 11 bases of the junction unmatched. This CDR3 is 16 amino acids long. Germline CDR1 and CDR2: MNHNY and SVGAGI (reference sequence). The CDR3 DNA sequence: TGTGCCAGCAGCCGACAGGGCCTCTACGAGAACACTGAAGCTTTCTTT. Its translation: CASSRQGLYENTEAFF.

The V and J genes are TRBV11-2 and TRBJ1-1, with 7 bases that match TRBD1. The CDR3 length is 12 residues. Germline V gives CDR1 SGHAT, CDR2 FQNNGV. V lost 5 bases to trimming and J lost 9 bases; unmatched junction nucleotides: 6. The CDR3 loop reads CASSHPTGKAFF. The CDR3 DNA sequence: TGTGCCAGCAGCCATCCGACAGGGAAAGCTTTCTTT. Using reference TRBV11-2 and TRBJ1-1 for the parts outside the CDR3, the full variable domain is EAGVAQSPRYKIIEKRQSVAFWCNPISGHATLYWYQQILGQGPKLLIQFQNNGVVDDSQLPKDRFSAERLKGVDSTLKIQPAKLEDSAVYLCASSHPTGKAFFGQGTRLTVV.

This chain connects TRBV7-9 to TRBJ1-3; perhaps TRBD1 as D (5 bases). Deletions cut 10 bases from V and 3 bases from J, with 16 bases between. There are 14 residues in the CDR3. Germline V lookup: CDR1 SEHNR, CDR2 FQNEAQ (reference sequence). The CDR3 DNA is TGTGCCACGGGGGGGTTGAGCTTTGGAAACACCATATATTTT. Its protein product is CATGGLSFGNTIYF.

The rearrangement joins TRBV4-3 to TRBJ2-7; 10 bases align to TRBD1. The V segment lost 3 bases and the J segment 2 bases; nucleotides outside the gene matches: 4. The length of the CDR3 is 15 residues. CDR1 is LGHNA and CDR2 is YSLEER in the germline V gene. The CDR3, as DNA: TGCGCCAGCAGCCAGGCCGGGACAGGGGCCTACGAGCAGTACTTC. Translating gives CASSQAGTGAYEQYF.

This clone registers medium-sized by frequency. This chain links TRBV15 with TRBJ1-5; maybe TRBD1 (5 bases). This CDR3 spans 13 amino acids. Between the trimmed V and J ends, which lost 0 bases and 9 bases, there was a span of 9 bases. Germline loops: CDR1 LNHNV, CDR2 YYDKDF (reference sequence). The CDR3: CATSREGQWPQHF. DNA of the CDR3: TGTGCCACCAGCAGAGAGGGGCAGTGGCCCCAGCATTTT.

The chain couples TRBV4-3 to TRBJ2-2; D not resolved. The CDR3 extends over 16 amino acids. Germline CDR1 LGHNA, CDR2 YSLEER. V lost 0 bases and J 1 base, leaving 9 bases between the germline ends. The CDR3 protein is CASSQEFSGNTGELFF. The DNA of the CDR3 is TGCGCCAGCAGCCAAGAGTTTTCAGGGAACACCGGGGAGCTGTTTTTT.

The genes are TRBV7-3 and TRBJ1-5, with D possibly matching TRBD1 (6 bases). Between the trimmed V and J ends, which lost 5 bases and 4 bases, there was a span of 9 bases. Germline V gene sequence: CDR1 SGHTA, CDR2 FQGTGA. The CDR3 spans 13 residues. CDR3 bases: TGTGCCAGCAGCCGAGACAGGAATCAGCCCCAGCATTTT. This translates into CASSRDRNQPQHF. The whole variable domain, remainder taken from reference TRBV7-3 and TRBJ1-5, is GAGVSQTPSNKVTEKGKYVELRCDPISGHTALYWYRQSLGQGPEFLIYFQGTGAADDSGLPNDRFFAVRPEGSVSTLKIQRTERGDSAVYLCASSRDRNQPQHFGDGTRLSIL.

J is TRBJ1-2 and V is TRBV15; no reliable D call. This CDR3 has 12 residues. Trimming pared 1 base from V and 7 bases from J, leaving 7 bases between. Germline CDR1 is LNHNV and CDR2 is YYDKDF (reference sequence). CDR3 residues: CATSRVPGGYTF. The CDR3 nucleotides are TGTGCCACCAGCAGAGTGCCGGGTGGCTACACCTTC.